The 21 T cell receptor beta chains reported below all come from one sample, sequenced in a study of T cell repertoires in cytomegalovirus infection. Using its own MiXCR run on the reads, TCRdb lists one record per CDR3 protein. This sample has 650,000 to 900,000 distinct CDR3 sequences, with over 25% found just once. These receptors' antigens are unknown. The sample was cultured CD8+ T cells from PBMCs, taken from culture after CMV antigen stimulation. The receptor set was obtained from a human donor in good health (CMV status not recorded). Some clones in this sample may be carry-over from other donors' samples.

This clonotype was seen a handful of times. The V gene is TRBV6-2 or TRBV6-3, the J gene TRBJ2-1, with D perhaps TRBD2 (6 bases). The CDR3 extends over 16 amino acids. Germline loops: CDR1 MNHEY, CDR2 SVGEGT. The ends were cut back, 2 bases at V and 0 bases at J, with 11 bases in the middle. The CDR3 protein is CASSYEAGFSYNEQFF. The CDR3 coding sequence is TGTGCCAGCAGTTACGAGGCGGGGTTCTCCTACAATGAGCAGTTCTTC.

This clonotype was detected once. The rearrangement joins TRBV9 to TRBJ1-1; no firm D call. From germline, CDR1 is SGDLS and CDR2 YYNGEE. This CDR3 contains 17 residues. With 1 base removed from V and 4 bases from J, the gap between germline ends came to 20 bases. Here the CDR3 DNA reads TGTGCCAGCAGCGTACGATTTGCCGTCGGGGAGAGCACTGAAGCTTTCTTT. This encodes CASSVRFAVGESTEAFF.

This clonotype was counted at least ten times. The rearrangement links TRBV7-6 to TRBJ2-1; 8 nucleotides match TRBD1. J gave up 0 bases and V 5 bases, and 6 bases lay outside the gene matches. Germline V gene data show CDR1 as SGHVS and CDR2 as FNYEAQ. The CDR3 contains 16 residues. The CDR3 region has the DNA TGTGCCAGCAGCCCGACAGGGGATACCTCCTACAATGAGCAGTTCTTC. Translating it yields CASSPTGDTSYNEQFF.

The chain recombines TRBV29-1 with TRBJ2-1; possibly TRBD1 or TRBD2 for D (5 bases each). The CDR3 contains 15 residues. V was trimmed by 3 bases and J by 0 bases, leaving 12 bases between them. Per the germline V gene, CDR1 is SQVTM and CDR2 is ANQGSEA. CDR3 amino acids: CSVDNVGTSYNEQFF. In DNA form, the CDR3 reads TGCAGCGTTGATAATGTGGGGACCTCCTACAATGAGCAGTTCTTC.

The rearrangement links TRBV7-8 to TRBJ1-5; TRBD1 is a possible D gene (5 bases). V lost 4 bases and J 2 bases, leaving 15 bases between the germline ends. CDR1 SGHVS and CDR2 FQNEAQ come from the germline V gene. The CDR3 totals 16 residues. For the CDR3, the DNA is TGTGCCAGCAGCTACGGGGGGAGGTTCGGCAATCAGCCCCAGCATTTT. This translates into CASSYGGRFGNQPQHF.

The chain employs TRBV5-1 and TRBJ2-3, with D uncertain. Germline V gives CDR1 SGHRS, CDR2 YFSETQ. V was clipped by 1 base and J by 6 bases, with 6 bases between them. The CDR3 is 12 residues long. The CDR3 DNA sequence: TGCGCCAGCAGCTTGTTTTTTGATACGCAGTATTTT. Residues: CASSLFFDTQYF.

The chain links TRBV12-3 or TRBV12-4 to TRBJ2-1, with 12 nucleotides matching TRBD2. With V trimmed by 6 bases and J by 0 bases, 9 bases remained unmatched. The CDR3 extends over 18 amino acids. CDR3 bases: TGTGCCAGCAGGATACTAGCGGGGGGCGCCAGCTCCTACAATGAGCAGTTCTTC. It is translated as CASRILAGGASSYNEQFF.

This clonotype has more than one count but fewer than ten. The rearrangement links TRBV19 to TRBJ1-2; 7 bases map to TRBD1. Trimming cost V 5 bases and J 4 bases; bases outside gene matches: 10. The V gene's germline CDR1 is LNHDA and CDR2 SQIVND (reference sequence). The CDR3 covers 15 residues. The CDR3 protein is CASSEYRGVSYGYTF. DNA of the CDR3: TGTGCCAGTAGTGAATACAGGGGCGTTAGCTATGGCTACACCTTC. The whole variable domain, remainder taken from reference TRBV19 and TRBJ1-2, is DGGITQSPKYLFRKEGQNVTLSCEQNLNHDAMYWYRQDPGQGLRLIYYSQIVNDFQKGDIAEGYSVSREKKESFPLTVTSAQKNPTAFYLCASSEYRGVSYGYTFGSGTRLTVV.

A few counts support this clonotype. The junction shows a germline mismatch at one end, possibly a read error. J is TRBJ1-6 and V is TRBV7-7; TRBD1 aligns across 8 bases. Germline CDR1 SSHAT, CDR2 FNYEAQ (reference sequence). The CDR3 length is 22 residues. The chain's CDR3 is CASSLEGPDRESGGMYNSPLHF. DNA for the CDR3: TGTGCTAGCAGCTTAGAGGGGCCGGACAGGGAGAGTGGGGGTATGTATAATTCACCCCTCCACTTT.

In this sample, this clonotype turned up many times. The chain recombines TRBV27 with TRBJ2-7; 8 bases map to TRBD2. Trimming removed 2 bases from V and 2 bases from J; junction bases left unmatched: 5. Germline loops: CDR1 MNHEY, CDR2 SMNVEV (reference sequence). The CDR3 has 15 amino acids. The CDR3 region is CASSLAPGGPYEQYV. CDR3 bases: TGTGCCAGCAGTTTAGCTCCGGGGGGGCCCTACGAGCAGTACGTC.

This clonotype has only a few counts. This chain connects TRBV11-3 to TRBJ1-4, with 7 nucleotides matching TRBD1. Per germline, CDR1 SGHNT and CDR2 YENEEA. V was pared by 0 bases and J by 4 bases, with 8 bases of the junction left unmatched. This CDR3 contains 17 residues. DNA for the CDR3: TGTGCCAGCAGCTTAGATGAAGGACAGGCCCATAATGAAAAACTGTTTTTT. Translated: CASSLDEGQAHNEKLFF.

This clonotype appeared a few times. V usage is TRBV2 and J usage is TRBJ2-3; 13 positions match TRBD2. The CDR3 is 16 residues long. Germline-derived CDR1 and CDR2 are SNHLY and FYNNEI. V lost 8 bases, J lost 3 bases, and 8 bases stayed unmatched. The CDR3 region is CASDTSGGAGTDTQYF. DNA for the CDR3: TGTGCCAGCGACACTAGCGGGGGGGCCGGAACAGATACGCAGTATTTT.

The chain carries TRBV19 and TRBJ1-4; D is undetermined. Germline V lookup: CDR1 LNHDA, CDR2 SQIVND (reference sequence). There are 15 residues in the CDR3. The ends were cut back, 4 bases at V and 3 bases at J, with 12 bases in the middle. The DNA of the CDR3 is TGTGCCAGTAGTAGACGGTCTACGGCTAATGAAAAACTGTTTTTT. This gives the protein CASSRRSTANEKLFF.

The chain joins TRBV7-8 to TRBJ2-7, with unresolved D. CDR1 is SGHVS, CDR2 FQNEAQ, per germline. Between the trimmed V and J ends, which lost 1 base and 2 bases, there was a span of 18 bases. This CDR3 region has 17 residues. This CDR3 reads CASSLDLLPHPTYEQYV. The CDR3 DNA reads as TGTGCCAGCAGCTTAGATCTCTTGCCACACCCCACCTACGAGCAGTACGTC.

As DNA, the CDR3 is TGTGCCAGCAGTGAAATCGGCAGCTACGAGCAGTACGTC. Its translation: CASSEIGSYEQYV. V usage is TRBV6-1 and J usage is TRBJ2-7; D gene ambiguous. The germline V and J ends were trimmed by 2 bases and 3 bases, with 8 bases remaining between them. The V gene's germline CDR1 is MNHNS and CDR2 SASEGT. The CDR3 is 13 amino acids.

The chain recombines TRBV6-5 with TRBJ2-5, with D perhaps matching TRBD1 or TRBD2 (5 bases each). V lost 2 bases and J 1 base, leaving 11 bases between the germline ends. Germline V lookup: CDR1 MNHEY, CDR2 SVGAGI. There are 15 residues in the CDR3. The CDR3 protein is CASSYPGALQETQYF. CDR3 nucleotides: TGTGCCAGCAGTTACCCCGGGGCCCTCCAAGAGACCCAGTACTTC.

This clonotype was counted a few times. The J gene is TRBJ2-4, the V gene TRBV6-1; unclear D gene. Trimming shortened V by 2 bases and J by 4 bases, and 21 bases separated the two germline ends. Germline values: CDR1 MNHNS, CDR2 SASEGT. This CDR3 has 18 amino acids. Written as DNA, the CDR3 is TGTGCCAGCAGTGAATCTTCATTGGTTACTCGACGGAAAAACATTCAGTACTTC. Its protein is CASSESSLVTRRKNIQYF.

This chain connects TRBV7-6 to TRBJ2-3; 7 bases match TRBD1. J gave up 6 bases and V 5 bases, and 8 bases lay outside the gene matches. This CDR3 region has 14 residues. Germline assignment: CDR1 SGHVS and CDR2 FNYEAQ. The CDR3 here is CASSQRGGPDTQYF. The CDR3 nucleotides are TGTGCCAGCAGCCAGCGAGGGGGCCCGGATACGCAGTATTTT.

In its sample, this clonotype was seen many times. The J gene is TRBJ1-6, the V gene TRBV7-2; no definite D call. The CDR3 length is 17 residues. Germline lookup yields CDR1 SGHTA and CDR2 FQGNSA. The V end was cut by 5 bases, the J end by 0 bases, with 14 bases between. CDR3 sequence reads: CASSPGPFSSYNSPLHF. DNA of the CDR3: TGTGCCAGCAGCCCCGGACCGTTCAGCTCCTATAATTCACCCCTCCACTTT.

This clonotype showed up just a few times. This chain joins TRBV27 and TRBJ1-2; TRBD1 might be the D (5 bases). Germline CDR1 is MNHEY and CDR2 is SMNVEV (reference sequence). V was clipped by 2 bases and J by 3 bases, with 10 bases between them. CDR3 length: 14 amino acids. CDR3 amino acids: CASSLRGPHYGYTF. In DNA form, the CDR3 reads TGTGCCAGCAGTTTACGGGGACCCCACTATGGCTACACCTTC.

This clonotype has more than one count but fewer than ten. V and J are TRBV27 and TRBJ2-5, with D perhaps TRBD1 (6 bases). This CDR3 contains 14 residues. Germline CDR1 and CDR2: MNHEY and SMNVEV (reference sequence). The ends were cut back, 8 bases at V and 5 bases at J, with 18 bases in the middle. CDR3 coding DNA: TGTGCCAGCTCTTTCATGCAGGGGCGGGAGACCCAGTACTTC. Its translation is CASSFMQGRETQYF.